This T cell receptor beta chain was identified in a study of shared clonotypes between healthy human individuals. In the study overall: The study enrolled a couple of women and a few men aged 18 to 49.

Naive CD8 cells, CD45RO-negative and positively selected for CCR7, excluded terminally differentiated effector memory CD45RA+ cells. The donors were all Caucasian adults (living in Nashville, Tennessee). Using immunoSEQ multiplex PCR, the repertoire was profiled, and TCRdb retains in-frame clones only, with some absent. This repertoire shows hundreds of thousands of clones, 95% to 96% found once; its top ten account for 0.11%. V dropped 2 bases and J dropped 0 bases, with 13 bases sitting between them. The CDR3 runs 17 residues. Germline CDR1 and CDR2: MGHRA and YSYEKL. The chain carries TRBV4-1 and TRBJ1-4; D is possibly TRBD1 (5 bases). Source material: naive CD8+ T cells sorted from blood. This clonotype was sampled from a woman aged 30 to 39 in good health. The CDR3 DNA reads TGCGCCAGCAGCCAAAACGACAGCCCTGCAACTAATGAAAAACTGTTTTTT. Encoded protein: CASSQNDSPATNEKLFF.